Below are 5 T cell receptor beta chains sequenced from a single sample in a study of blood T cell repertoires in COVID-19. Clones were read by immunoSEQ multiplex PCR, and TCRdb kept only the in-frame ones, dropping some. This sample yields approximately 150,000 clones, of which approximately 82% are seen a single time; around a fifth belongs to the top ten. Material: peripheral blood. Receptors were obtained from a woman in her 70s who had recovered from COVID-19.

The CDR3 region has the DNA TGTGCCAGAAGCTCCGCGGGGCGGAAGGACACAGATACGCAGTATTTT. As protein: CARSSAGRKDTDTQYF. The chain is built from TRBV5-3 and TRBJ2-3, with D possibly matching TRBD2 (6 bases). TRBV5-3 is identified as an open reading frame with a role that is uncertain. Trimming took 3 bases from V and 2 from J, leaving 16 bases between them. The length of the CDR3 is 16 residues.

This clone was picked up many times. One junction end does not reproduce the germline sequence, and a read error may be involved. This sequence joins TRBV2 and TRBJ1-5; D gene unclear. The CDR3 covers 11 residues. CDR1 and CDR2 from the germline V gene are SNHLY and FYNNEI. The CDR3, as DNA: TGTGCCAGCAGTGAAGCGGGGAGGCCCAAGTTT. It specifies CASSEAGRPKF. Full variable domain (outside the CDR3, taken from reference TRBV2 and TRBJ1-5): EPEVTQTPSHQVTQMGQEVILRCVPISNHLYFYWYRQILGQKVEFLVSFYNNEISEKSEIFDDQFSVERPDGSNFTLKIRSTKLEDSAMYFCASSEAGRPKFGDGTRLSIL.

The chain employs TRBV4-2 and TRBJ2-1; 10 positions agree with TRBD2. The CDR3 covers 15 residues. In germline, CDR1 is LGHNA, CDR2 YNFKEQ. Trimming removed 2 bases from V and 6 bases from J; junction bases left unmatched: 4. The CDR3 here is CASSQRTSGPNEQFF. CDR3 in DNA: TGTGCCAGCAGCCAACGGACTAGCGGACCCAATGAGCAGTTCTTC.

The V and J genes are TRBV11-2 and TRBJ2-2, with 8 bases identical to TRBD1. Germline V gene lookup returns CDR1 SGHAT and CDR2 FQNNGV. V shed 5 bases and J 6 bases; nucleotides not matched to a gene: 5. The CDR3 length is 14 residues. The CDR3 DNA reads TGTGCCAGCAGCCAGCAGGGGGCGGCCGGGGAGCTGTTTTTT. This sequence encodes CASSQQGAAGELFF.

This clone occurred once. The rearrangement uses TRBV5-5 and TRBJ2-2, with D possibly TRBD1 on 5 matching bases. Between the trimmed V and J ends, which lost 4 bases and 1 base, there was a span of 8 bases. Germline V gene lookup returns CDR1 SGHKS and CDR2 YYEKEE (reference sequence). This CDR3 has 14 amino acids. The CDR3 is CASSRTGNTGELFF. CDR3 DNA sequence: TGTGCCAGCAGCCGAACAGGGAACACCGGGGAGCTGTTTTTT.